Detailed here is one TCR beta chain. As yet, its antigen is unknown. This sample was included in a study of CXCR3-negative and CXCR3-positive naive CD8 T cells. General study results and limits: CXCR3 expression partially decreased after cryopreservation; most assays used fresh PBMCs.

The germline gives CDR1 SEHNR, CDR2 FQNEAQ (reference sequence). The CDR3 extends over 15 amino acids. UMI-tagged TRB cDNA libraries were built via 5' RACE. Each CDR3 protein gets one entry in TCRdb, which reprocessed the 5' RACE reads and gives no DNA. The sample features fewer than 50,000 distinct CDR3 sequences, with 1.5% to 2% in its top ten. Naive CD8+ T cells carried a CD45RO-CCR7+CD27+CD95- phenotype. The chain has TRBV7-9 and TRBJ1-4; there is no DNA to check the TCRdb D call of TRBD1. The TCR comes from a human donor in good health. Some clones in this sample may be carry-over from other donors' samples. The sequenced sample consisted of naive CXCR3- CD8+ T cells from blood. Subset given: CD45RO-CCR7+CD27+CD95- naive CD8+ T cells lacking CXCR3 (TNR3-). The CDR3: CASSLSGGTNEKLFF.